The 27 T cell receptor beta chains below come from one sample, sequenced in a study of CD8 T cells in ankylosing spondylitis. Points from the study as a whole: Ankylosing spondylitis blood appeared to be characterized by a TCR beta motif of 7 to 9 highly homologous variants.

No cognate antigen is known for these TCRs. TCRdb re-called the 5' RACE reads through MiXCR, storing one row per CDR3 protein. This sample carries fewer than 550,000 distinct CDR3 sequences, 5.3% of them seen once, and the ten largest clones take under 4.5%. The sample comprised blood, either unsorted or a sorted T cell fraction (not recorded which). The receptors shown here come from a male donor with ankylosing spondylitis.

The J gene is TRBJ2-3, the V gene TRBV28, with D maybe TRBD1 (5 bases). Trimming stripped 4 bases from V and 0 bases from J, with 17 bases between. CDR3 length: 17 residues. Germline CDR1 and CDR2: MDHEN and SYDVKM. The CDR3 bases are TGTGCCAGCAGTTCATGGGGCGGAAGACCTAGCACAGATACGCAGTATTTT. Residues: CASSSWGGRPSTDTQYF. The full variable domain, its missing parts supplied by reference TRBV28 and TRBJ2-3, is DVKVTQSSRYLVKRTGEKVFLECVQDMDHENMFWYRQDPGLGLRLIYFSYDVKMKEKGDIPEGYSVSREKKERFSLILESASTNQTSMYLCASSSWGGRPSTDTQYFGPGTRLTVL.

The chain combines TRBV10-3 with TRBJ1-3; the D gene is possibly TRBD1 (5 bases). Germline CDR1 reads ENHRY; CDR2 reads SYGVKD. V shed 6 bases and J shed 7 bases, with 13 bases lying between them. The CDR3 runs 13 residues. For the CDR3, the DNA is TGTGCCATCAGGAGGCAAGGGGAGAACACCATATATTTT. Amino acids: CAIRRQGENTIYF.

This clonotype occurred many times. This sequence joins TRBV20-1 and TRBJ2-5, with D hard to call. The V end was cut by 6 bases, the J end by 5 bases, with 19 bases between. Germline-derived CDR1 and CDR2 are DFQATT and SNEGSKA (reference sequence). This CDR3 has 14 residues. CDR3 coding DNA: TGCAGTGCCCCCCGCCAGACACTCGGGGAGACCCAGTACTTC. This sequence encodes CSAPRQTLGETQYF.

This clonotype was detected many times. This CDR3 is CASSFGRNEQFF. CDR3 DNA: TGTGCCAGCAGCTTCGGGAGAAATGAGCAGTTCTTC. The chain joins TRBV7-9 to TRBJ2-1, with D possibly matching TRBD2 (6 bases). The CDR3 is 12 amino acids. Trimming removed 3 bases from V and 7 bases from J, with 7 bases in between. The germline CDR1 and CDR2 sequences are SEHNR and FQNEAQ (reference sequence).

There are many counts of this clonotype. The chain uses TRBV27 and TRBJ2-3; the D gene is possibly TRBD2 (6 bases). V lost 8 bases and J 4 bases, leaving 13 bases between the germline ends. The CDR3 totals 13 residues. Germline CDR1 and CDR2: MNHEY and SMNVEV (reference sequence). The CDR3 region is CASHARGPDTQYF. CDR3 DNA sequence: TGTGCCAGCCATGCGCGGGGTCCAGATACGCAGTATTTT.

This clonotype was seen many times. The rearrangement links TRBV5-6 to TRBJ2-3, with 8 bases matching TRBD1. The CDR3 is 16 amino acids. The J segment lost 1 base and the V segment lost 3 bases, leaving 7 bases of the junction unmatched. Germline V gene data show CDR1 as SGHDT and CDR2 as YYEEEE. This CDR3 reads CASSSPGGFGTDTQYF. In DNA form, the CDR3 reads TGTGCCAGCAGCTCACCAGGGGGCTTCGGCACAGATACGCAGTATTTT.

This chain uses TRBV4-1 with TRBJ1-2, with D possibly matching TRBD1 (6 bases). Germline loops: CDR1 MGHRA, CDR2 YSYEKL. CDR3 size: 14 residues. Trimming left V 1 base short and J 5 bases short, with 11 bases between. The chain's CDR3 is CASSQGHRVYGYTF. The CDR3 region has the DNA TGCGCCAGCAGCCAAGGGCACAGGGTATATGGCTACACCTTC.

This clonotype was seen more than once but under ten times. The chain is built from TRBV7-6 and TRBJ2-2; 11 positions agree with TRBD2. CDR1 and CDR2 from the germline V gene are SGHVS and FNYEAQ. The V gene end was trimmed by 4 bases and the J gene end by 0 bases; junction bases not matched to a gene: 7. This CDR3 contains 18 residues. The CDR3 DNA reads TGTGCCAGCAGCTATGGGACTAGCGGTGCCGCGAACACCGGGGAGCTGTTTTTT. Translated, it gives CASSYGTSGAANTGELFF.

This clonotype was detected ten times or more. The CDR3 is CASRRQEGNEQFF. The CDR3 nucleotides are TGTGCCAGCAGAAGACAGGAGGGCAATGAGCAGTTCTTC. This chain uses TRBV7-8 with TRBJ2-1; either TRBD1 or TRBD2 may supply D (6 bases each). Between the trimmed V and J ends, which lost 6 bases and 6 bases, there was a span of 12 bases. The length of the CDR3 is 13 residues. CDR1 SGHVS and CDR2 FQNEAQ come from the germline V gene.

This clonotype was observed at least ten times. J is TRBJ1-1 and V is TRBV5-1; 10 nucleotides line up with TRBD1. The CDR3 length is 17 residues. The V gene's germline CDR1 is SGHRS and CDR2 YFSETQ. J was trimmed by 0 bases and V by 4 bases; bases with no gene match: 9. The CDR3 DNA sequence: TGCGCCAGCAGCGACGGACAGGGGGGAACAATGAACACTGAAGCTTTCTTT. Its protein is CASSDGQGGTMNTEAFF. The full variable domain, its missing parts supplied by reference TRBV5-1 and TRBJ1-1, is KAGVTQTPRYLIKTRGQQVTLSCSPISGHRSVSWYQQTPGQGLQFLFEYFSETQRNKGNFPGRFSGRQFSNSRSEMNVSTLELGDSALYLCASSDGQGGTMNTEAFFGQGTRLTVV.

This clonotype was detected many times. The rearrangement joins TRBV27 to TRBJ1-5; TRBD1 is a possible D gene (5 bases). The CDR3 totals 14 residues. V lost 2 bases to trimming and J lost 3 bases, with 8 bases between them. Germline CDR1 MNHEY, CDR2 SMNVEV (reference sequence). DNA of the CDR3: TGTGCCAGCAGTTTAGGGGCAGACAATCAGCCCCAGCATTTT. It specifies CASSLGADNQPQHF.

CDR3 sequence: CASSWRGPQASGANVLTF. The CDR3 DNA reads TGTGCCAGCAGCTGGAGGGGGCCCCAGGCCTCTGGGGCCAACGTCCTGACTTTC. The chain couples TRBV5-5 to TRBJ2-6, with D possibly matching TRBD1 (7 bases). Germline V gene data show CDR1 as SGHKS and CDR2 as YYEKEE (reference sequence). The germline V and J ends were trimmed by 3 bases and 0 bases, with 16 bases remaining between them. The CDR3 extends over 18 amino acids.

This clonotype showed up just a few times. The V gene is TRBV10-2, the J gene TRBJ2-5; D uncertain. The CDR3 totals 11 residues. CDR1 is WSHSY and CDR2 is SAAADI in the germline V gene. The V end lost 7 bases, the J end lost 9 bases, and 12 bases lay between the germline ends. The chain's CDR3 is CASKESGPQYF. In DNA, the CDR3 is TGCGCCAGCAAGGAATCTGGACCCCAGTACTTC.

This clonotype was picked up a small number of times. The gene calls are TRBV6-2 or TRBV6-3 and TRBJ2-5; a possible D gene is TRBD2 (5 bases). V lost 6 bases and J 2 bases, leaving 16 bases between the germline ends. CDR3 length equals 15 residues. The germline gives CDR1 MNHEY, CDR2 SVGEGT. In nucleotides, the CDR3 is TGTGCCAGCAGCGATGCGACTACCCTTCAAGAGACCCAGTACTTC. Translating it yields CASSDATTLQETQYF.

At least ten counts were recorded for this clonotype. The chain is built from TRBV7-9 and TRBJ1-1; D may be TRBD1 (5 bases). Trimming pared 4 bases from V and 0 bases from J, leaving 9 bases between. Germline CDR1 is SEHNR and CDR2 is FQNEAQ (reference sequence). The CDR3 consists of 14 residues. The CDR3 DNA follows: TGTGCCAGCAGCTCTTGGGGGTTGAACACTGAAGCTTTCTTT. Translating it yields CASSSWGLNTEAFF.

The CDR3 loop is CASSLGGQGAGEKLFF. CDR3 coding DNA: TGTGCCAGCAGCTTAGGAGGTCAGGGGGCTGGTGAAAAACTGTTTTTT. J is TRBJ1-4 and V is TRBV7-2; 8 bases map to TRBD1. Per germline, CDR1 SGHTA and CDR2 FQGNSA. The CDR3 runs 16 residues. Losses at the gene ends were 1 base for V and 7 bases for J; bases not matched to a gene: 8.

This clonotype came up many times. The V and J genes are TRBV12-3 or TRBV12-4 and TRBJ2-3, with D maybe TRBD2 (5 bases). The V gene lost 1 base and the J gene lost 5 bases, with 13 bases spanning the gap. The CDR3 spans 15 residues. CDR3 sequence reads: CASSLGRVWIDTQYF. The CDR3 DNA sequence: TGTGCCAGCAGTTTAGGGCGGGTTTGGATAGATACGCAGTATTTT.

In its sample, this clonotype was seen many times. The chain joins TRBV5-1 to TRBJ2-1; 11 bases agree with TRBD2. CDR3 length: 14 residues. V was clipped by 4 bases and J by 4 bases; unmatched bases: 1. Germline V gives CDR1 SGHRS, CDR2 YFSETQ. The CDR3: CASSPSGRYNEQFF. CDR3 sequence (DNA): TGCGCCAGCAGCCCTAGCGGGAGGTACAATGAGCAGTTCTTC.

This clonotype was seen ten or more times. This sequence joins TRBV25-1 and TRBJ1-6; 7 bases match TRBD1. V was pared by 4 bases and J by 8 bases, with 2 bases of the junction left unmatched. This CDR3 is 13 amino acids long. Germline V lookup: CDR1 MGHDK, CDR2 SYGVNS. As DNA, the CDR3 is TGTGCCAGCAGTGTTACAGGGGATTCACCCCTCCACTTT. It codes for CASSVTGDSPLHF.

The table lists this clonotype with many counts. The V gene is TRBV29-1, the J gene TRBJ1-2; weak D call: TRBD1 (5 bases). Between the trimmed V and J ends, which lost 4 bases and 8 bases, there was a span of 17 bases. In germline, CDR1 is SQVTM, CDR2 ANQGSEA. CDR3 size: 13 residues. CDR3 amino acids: CSVGTGIRGGYTF. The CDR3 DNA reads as TGCAGCGTTGGTACAGGAATACGTGGCGGCTACACCTTC.

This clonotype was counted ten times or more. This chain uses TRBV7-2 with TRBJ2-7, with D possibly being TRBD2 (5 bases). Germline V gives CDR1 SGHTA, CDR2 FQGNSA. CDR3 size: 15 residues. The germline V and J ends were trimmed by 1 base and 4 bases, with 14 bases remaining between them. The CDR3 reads CASSLDNGNWYEQYF. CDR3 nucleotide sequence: TGTGCCAGCAGCTTAGATAACGGGAATTGGTACGAGCAGTACTTC.

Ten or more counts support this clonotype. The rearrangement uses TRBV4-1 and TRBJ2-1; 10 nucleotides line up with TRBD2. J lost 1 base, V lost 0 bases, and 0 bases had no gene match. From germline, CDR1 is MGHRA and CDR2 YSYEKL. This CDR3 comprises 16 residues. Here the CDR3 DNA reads TGCGCCAGCAGCCAAGATAGCGGGAGGTCCTACAATGAGCAGTTCTTC. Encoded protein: CASSQDSGRSYNEQFF.

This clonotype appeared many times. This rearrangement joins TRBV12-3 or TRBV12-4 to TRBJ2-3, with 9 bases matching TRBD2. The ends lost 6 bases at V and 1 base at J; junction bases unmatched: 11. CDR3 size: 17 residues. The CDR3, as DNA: TGTGCCAGCAGCTCAAAGAGGTCTAGCGGGGGCACAGATACGCAGTATTTT. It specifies CASSSKRSSGGTDTQYF.

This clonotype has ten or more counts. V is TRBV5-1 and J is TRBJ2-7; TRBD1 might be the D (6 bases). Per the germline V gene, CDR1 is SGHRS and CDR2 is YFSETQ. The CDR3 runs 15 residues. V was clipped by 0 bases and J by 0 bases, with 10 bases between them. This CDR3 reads CASSLALQGSYEQYF. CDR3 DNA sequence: TGCGCCAGCAGCTTGGCCTTACAGGGCTCCTACGAGCAGTACTTC.

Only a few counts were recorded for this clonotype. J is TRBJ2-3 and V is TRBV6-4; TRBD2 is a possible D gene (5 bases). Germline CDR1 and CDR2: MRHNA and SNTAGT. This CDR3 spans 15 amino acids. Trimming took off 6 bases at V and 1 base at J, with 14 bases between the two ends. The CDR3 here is CASSHSGIGTDTQYF. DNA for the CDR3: TGTGCCAGCAGCCACTCGGGAATTGGCACAGATACGCAGTATTTT.

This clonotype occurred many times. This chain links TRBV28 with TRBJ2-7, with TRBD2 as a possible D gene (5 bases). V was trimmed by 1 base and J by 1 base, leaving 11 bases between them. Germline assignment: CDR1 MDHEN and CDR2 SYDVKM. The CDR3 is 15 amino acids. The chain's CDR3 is CASSLFGVVSYEQYF. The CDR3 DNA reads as TGTGCCAGCAGTTTATTCGGGGTTGTTTCCTACGAGCAGTACTTC.

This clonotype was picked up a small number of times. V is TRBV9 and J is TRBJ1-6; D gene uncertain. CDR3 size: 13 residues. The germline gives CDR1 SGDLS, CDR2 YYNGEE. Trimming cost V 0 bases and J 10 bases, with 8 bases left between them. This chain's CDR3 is CASSVVEESPLHF. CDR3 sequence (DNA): TGTGCCAGCAGCGTAGTTGAGGAGTCACCCCTCCACTTT.